The 15 T cell receptor beta chains below were found in one sample sequenced in a study of blood T cell repertoires in COVID-19. The assay was immunoSEQ multiplex PCR, and TCRdb's table has in-frame clones only and misses some. The table records hundreds of thousands of clones, around nine tenths of them present only once. The specimen was PBMCs or T cells enriched from blood (not recorded which). These TCRs come from a woman in her forties who had recovered from COVID-19.

The chain recombines TRBV9 with TRBJ2-1; 11 bases agree with TRBD2. Looked up from germline, CDR1 is SGDLS and CDR2 is YYNGEE. V lost 4 bases, J lost 10 bases, and 13 bases stayed unmatched. This CDR3 is 16 amino acids long. The CDR3 coding sequence is TGTGCCAGCAGCCGTAGGTGGACTAGCGGGCTCGGGGAGCAGTTCTTC. Amino acid sequence: CASSRRWTSGLGEQFF.

There are a few counts of this clone. This chain connects TRBV7-3 to TRBJ2-2; no reliable D call. Germline V gives CDR1 SGHTA, CDR2 FQGTGA. V lost 1 base to trimming and J lost 6 bases, with 3 bases between them. There are 12 residues in the CDR3. CDR3 nucleotides: TGTGCCAGCAGCTTAAACTCCGGGGAGCTGTTTTTT. The encoded protein is CASSLNSGELFF.

This CDR3 reads CATSDSRGINEKLFF. The CDR3 coding sequence is TGTGCCACCAGTGATTCTCGGGGTATCAATGAAAAACTGTTTTTT. V gene TRBV24-1 combines with J gene TRBJ1-4; the D is unclear. V was cut by 2 bases and J by 5 bases, with 11 bases left in between. The CDR3 contains 15 residues. CDR1 KGHDR and CDR2 SFDVKD come from the germline V gene.

This rearrangement joins TRBV11-3 to TRBJ2-2; TRBD1 aligns across 8 bases. Germline CDR1 and CDR2: SGHNT and YENEEA. This CDR3 has 16 amino acids. After removal of 3 bases from V and 6 bases from J, the junction contained 9 bases not matched to a gene. For the CDR3, the DNA is TGTGCCAGCAGCTTCAGGACAGGGTCCCGCGCCGGGGAGCTGTTTTTT. It is translated as CASSFRTGSRAGELFF.

V is TRBV11-3 and J is TRBJ1-5; 10 nucleotides align to TRBD1. CDR3 size: 15 residues. The germline gives CDR1 SGHNT, CDR2 YENEEA. Trimming at V came to 11 bases and at J to 0 bases, leaving 7 bases not matched to a gene. This CDR3 is CAPGQGMNSNQPQHF. In DNA, the CDR3 is TGTGCCCCGGGACAGGGGATGAATAGCAATCAGCCCCAGCATTTT. The full variable domain, rest sourced from reference TRBV11-3 and TRBJ1-5, is EAGVVQSPRYKIIEKKQPVAFWCNPISGHNTLYWYLQNLGQGPELLIRYENEEAVDDSQLPKDRFSAERLKGVDSTLKIQPAELGDSAVYLCAPGQGMNSNQPQHFGDGTRLSIL.

This chain uses TRBV11-3 with TRBJ2-2; 7 positions agree with TRBD2. The CDR3 covers 17 residues. The V gene's germline CDR1 is SGHNT and CDR2 YENEEA. With V trimmed by 6 bases and J by 5 bases, 15 bases remained unmatched. CDR3 sequence reads: CASSRTPSGGFTGELFF. CDR3 sequence (DNA): TGTGCCAGCAGTCGAACCCCTAGCGGCGGATTTACCGGGGAGCTGTTTTTT.

The rearrangement links TRBV11-2 to TRBJ2-7; TRBD2 matches 8 bases. CDR3 length: 16 amino acids. Per the germline V gene, CDR1 is SGHAT and CDR2 is FQNNGV. Trimming removed 5 bases from V and 5 bases from J; junction bases left unmatched: 14. The CDR3 bases are TGTGCCAGCAGCCCCGCCGGGGATAGCGGGATCCACGAGCAGTACTTC. This translates into CASSPAGDSGIHEQYF. Based on the CDR3 plus reference TRBV11-2 and TRBJ2-7, the full variable domain is EAGVAQSPRYKIIEKRQSVAFWCNPISGHATLYWYQQILGQGPKLLIQFQNNGVVDDSQLPKDRFSAERLKGVDSTLKIQPAKLEDSAVYLCASSPAGDSGIHEQYFGPGTRLTVT.

The chain uses TRBV7-3 and TRBJ2-3; 12 bases align to TRBD2. The CDR3 extends over 15 amino acids. V dropped 5 bases and J dropped 2; count of bases not matched to a gene: 2. Germline V gene sequence: CDR1 SGHTA, CDR2 FQGTGA. CDR3 residues: CASSRTSGITDTQYF. Here the CDR3 DNA reads TGTGCCAGCAGCAGGACTAGCGGGATCACAGATACGCAGTATTTT.

CDR3 sequence reads: CASTSGAENIQYF. CDR3 nucleotide sequence: TGTGCCAGCACCAGCGGAGCGGAAAACATTCAGTACTTC. This chain connects TRBV28 to TRBJ2-4; D possibly corresponds to TRBD2 (5 bases). Trimming shortened V by 7 bases and J by 5 bases, and 12 bases separated the two germline ends. CDR1 is MDHEN and CDR2 is SYDVKM in the germline V gene. The CDR3 consists of 13 residues.

The chain recombines TRBV19 with TRBJ1-1; TRBD1 aligns across 11 bases. V was pared by 3 bases and J by 5 bases, with 2 bases of the junction left unmatched. This CDR3 has 14 amino acids. The V gene's germline CDR1 is LNHDA and CDR2 SQIVND (reference sequence). CDR3: CASSMGQGGTEAFF. Written as DNA, the CDR3 is TGTGCCAGTAGTATGGGACAGGGGGGGACTGAAGCTTTCTTT.

This chain connects TRBV6-5 to TRBJ2-7, with a weak D call TRBD1 (6 bases). V gave up 6 bases and J gave up 3 bases, with 12 bases separating them. Germline V lookup: CDR1 MNHEY, CDR2 SVGAGI. This CDR3 has 13 residues. Here the CDR3 reads CASRGPQGYEQYF. The CDR3 DNA follows: TGTGCCAGCAGGGGCCCACAGGGCTACGAGCAGTACTTC.

The rearrangement joins TRBV5-1 to TRBJ1-2; D not certain. The CDR3 is 14 amino acids. V was shortened by 4 bases and J by 3 bases, with 13 bases between the two germline ends. Germline loops: CDR1 SGHRS, CDR2 YFSETQ. The CDR3 here is CASSGHGSDYGYTF. DNA of the CDR3: TGCGCCAGCAGCGGGCACGGGAGCGACTATGGCTACACCTTC.

The gene calls are TRBV4-1 and TRBJ2-1; 9 positions agree with TRBD2. V lost 0 bases and J lost 4; bases outside the gene matches: 7. CDR1 and CDR2 (germline): MGHRA, YSYEKL. The CDR3 spans 17 residues. The CDR3 bases are TGCGCCAGCAGCCAAGATCTCCCTAGCGGGGTTTACAATGAGCAGTTCTTC. Translated: CASSQDLPSGVYNEQFF.

The chain has TRBV2 and TRBJ2-5; D gene unclear. Trimming took 4 bases from V and 5 from J, leaving 5 bases between them. Germline V CDR1 and CDR2: SNHLY, FYNNEI. This CDR3 is built from 11 residues. CDR3 sequence (DNA): TGTGCCAGCAGTGCTAAGGAGACCCAGTACTTC. It encodes CASSAKETQYF.

CDR3 sequence: CASSLLAAPYEQYF. The DNA of the CDR3 is TGTGCCAGCAGCCTACTAGCGGCCCCGTATGAGCAGTACTTC. The chain is built from TRBV27 and TRBJ2-7; TRBD2 aligns across 8 bases. Germline values: CDR1 MNHEY, CDR2 SMNVEV (reference sequence). The CDR3 consists of 14 residues. V lost 6 bases to trimming and J lost 7 bases; unmatched junction nucleotides: 11.